This TCR beta chain was retrieved from a study of blood T cell repertoires in COVID-19. For the study at large: Collection of acute and convalescent COVID-19 samples took place in the United States, Italy and Spain.

This clone has only one observation. Original handling: Reference gene primers were amplified, and this amplification served to estimate nucleated cell counts. Repertoires were generated with immunoSEQ multiplex PCR, while TCRdb's copy carries only in-frame clones and drops some. The V and J calls and clone size come from that table; D and trimming were worked out from the DNA. This repertoire shows around 65,000 clones, approximately 78% found once; its top ten account for approximately 12%. This receptor was identified in a human donor in a cohort sampled during active COVID-19. Sequencing was done on a sample of peripheral blood.

The CDR3: CASSEAQRGSTDTQYF. CDR3 DNA sequence: TGTGCCAGCAGTGAAGCCCAGCGGGGGAGCACAGATACGCAGTATTTT. J is TRBJ2-3 and V is TRBV6-1, with TRBD2 matching 8 bases. Germline CDR1 MNHNS, CDR2 SASEGT. This CDR3 has 16 amino acids. The junction had 2 bases not matched to a gene; V was cut back by 0 bases and J by 0 bases.